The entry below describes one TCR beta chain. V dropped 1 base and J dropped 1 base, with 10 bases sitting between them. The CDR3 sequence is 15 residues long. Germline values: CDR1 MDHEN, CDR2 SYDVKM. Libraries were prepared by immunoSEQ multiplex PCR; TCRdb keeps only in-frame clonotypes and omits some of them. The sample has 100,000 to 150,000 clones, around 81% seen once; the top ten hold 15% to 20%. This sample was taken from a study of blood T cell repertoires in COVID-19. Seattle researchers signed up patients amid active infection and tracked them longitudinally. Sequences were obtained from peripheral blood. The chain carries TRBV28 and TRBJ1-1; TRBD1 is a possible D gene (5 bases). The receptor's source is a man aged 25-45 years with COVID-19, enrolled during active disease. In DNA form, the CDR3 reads TGTGCCAGCAGTTTATTGCAGGGCGCGAACACTGAAGCTTTCTTT. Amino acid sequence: CASSLLQGANTEAFF.